This is a list of T cell receptor beta chains from one sample in a study of blood T cell repertoires in COVID-19. TCRdb keeps only in-frame clones here, not all; method: immunoSEQ multiplex PCR. The top ten clones hold under 3.5% of a sample with hundreds of thousands of clones, about 88% of them seen once. Sequencing was carried out using PBMCs or T cells enriched from blood (not recorded which). Receptors were obtained from a woman aged 45-60 years who had recovered from COVID-19. Both conserved end residues are part of each CDR3. The order of the fields is J gene, D gene, clone size, V gene, CDR3 DNA, CDR3 protein. D genes are given only for firm matches. Rows give clone size only sometimes, using once, few, many, or a class for an expanded clone.

TRBJ2-7,NA,NA,TRBV5-1,TGCGCCAGCAGCTTGGACGGGAGCGGGCCCCTTTACGAGCAGTACTTC,CASSLDGSGPLYEQYF
TRBJ2-7,NA,NA,TRBV10-3,TGTGCCATCAGTGAGTCGTTACAATTGTGCGAGCAGTACTTC,CAISESLQLCEQYF
TRBJ2-3,TRBD1,NA,TRBV18,TGTGCCAGCTCACCAGGGACAGGGCCAGATACGCAGTATTTT,CASSPGTGPDTQYF
TRBJ1-1,NA,NA,TRBV19,TGTGCCAGTAGTGCGACAGTCACAACCCAGACTGAAGCTTTCTTT,CASSATVTTQTEAFF
TRBJ1-3,NA,once,TRBV10-3,TGTGCCATCAGGACACAAATCTCTGGAAACACCATATATTTT,CAIRTQISGNTIYF
TRBJ1-5,TRBD1,NA,TRBV7-2,TGTGCCAGCAGCCCCGGACAGGGCCATCAGCCCCAGCATTTT,CASSPGQGHQPQHF
TRBJ2-7,TRBD2,NA,TRBV7-6,TGTGCCAGCAGCACACCCTGGGGACTAGCGGTTATCTACGAGCAGTACTTC,CASSTPWGLAVIYEQYF
TRBJ2-7,TRBD2,NA,TRBV4-3,TGCGCCAGCAGCCGAGGGACTAGCGGAACAATCTACGAGCAGTACTTC,CASSRGTSGTIYEQYF
TRBJ1-2,TRBD1,NA,TRBV2,TGTGCCAGTACCGGGACAGTAAGAGGATCTAACTATGGCTACACCTTC,CASTGTVRGSNYGYTF
TRBJ1-1,NA,NA,TRBV5-4,TGTGCCAGCAGCTTAAACGACAGGAACACTGAAGCTTTCTTT,CASSLNDRNTEAFF
TRBJ1-5,TRBD1,NA,TRBV6-5,TGTGCCAGCAGGAGAGACAGGGGAGGTAATCAGCCCCAGCATTTT,CASRRDRGGNQPQHF
TRBJ1-1,NA,NA,TRBV7-9,TGTGCCAGCAGCTTAAGAAGTCAGGGCTTCATGAACACTGAAGCTTTCTTT,CASSLRSQGFMNTEAFF
TRBJ2-1,TRBD2,NA,TRBV12-3/TRBV12-4,TGTGCCAGCAGTTTGACACTAGCGGAGAAGCAGTTCTTC,CASSLTLAEKQFF
TRBJ2-7,NA,NA,TRBV5-6,TGTGCCAGCAGCTTCACTTTAGACTACGAGCAGTACTTC,CASSFTLDYEQYF
TRBJ2-4,TRBD2,NA,TRBV6-2/TRBV6-3,TGTGCCAGCAGTTACACTAGCGGGAATGAGCGTAACATTCAGTACTTC,CASSYTSGNERNIQYF
TRBJ1-2,TRBD1,NA,TRBV2,TGTGCCAGCAGAGCCGACAGGGGGAGATATGGCTACACCTTC,CASRADRGRYGYTF
TRBJ2-3,TRBD2,once,TRBV27,TGTGCCAGCAGTTTACAGCTAGCGGGAACCACAGATACGCAGTATTTT,CASSLQLAGTTDTQYF
TRBJ1-2,NA,NA,TRBV19,TGTGCCAGTAGTATAGATCCTGGGCCGTGGTATGGCTACACCTTC,CASSIDPGPWYGYTF
TRBJ2-3,NA,NA,TRBV5-1,TGCGCCAGCAGCTTGTCAGCGGGCACAGATACGCAGTATTTT,CASSLSAGTDTQYF
TRBJ1-4,NA,NA,TRBV10-2,TGCGCCAGCAGTGAGCAGGGATTCACTAATGAAAAACTGTTTTTT,CASSEQGFTNEKLFF
TRBJ1-1,TRBD1,NA,TRBV4-1,TGCGCCAGCAGCCAGACAGGGTTCACTGAAGCTTTCTTT,CASSQTGFTEAFF
TRBJ1-2,TRBD1,NA,TRBV7-8,TGTGCCAGCAGAACTTCGACAGGGTTCGGTGGCTACACCTTC,CASRTSTGFGGYTF